This T cell receptor beta chain is drawn from a study of blood T cell repertoires in COVID-19. On the study more broadly: Whether acute or convalescent, the COVID-19 samples came from the United States, Italy and Spain. The analysed material was cDNA or gDNA that came from T cells, B-cell-depleted T cells, or PBMCs.

This clone was found a few times. Germline V gene data show CDR1 as SGHRS and CDR2 as YFSETQ. The V segment lost 4 bases and the J segment 0 bases; nucleotides outside the gene matches: 6. This CDR3 has 16 amino acids. In the authors' workflow: Amplification of reference gene primers was used by the study to estimate nucleated cell counts. Profiling relied on immunoSEQ multiplex PCR, and the TCRdb table lists in-frame clones only, not all of them. V, J and clone size were drawn from that table, and D and trimming were deduced from the DNA. Found here are about 270,000 clones, 80% to 85% of them singletons; the top ten hold 2.5% to 3%.

The receptor comes from a woman aged 55-70 years with active or convalescent COVID-19. The specimen sequenced was peripheral blood. The chain carries TRBV5-1 and TRBJ2-1; 8 positions agree with TRBD2. The chain's CDR3 is CASSIRLASSYNEQFF. The DNA for the CDR3 is TGCGCCAGCAGCATTAGACTAGCGAGCTCCTACAATGAGCAGTTCTTC.